Following are 30 T cell receptor beta chains from one sample sequenced in a study of CD8 T cells in Susac syndrome. Reverse transcription of roughly 0.5 to 1 ug RNA was carried out with random hexamers. TCRdb redid the calling of the immunoSEQ multiplex PCR reads with MiXCR, one entry per CDR3 protein. The table shows 350,000 to 550,000 distinct CDR3 sequences, with approximately 85% occurring only once. Sequenced: CD8+ T cells from PBMCs. The receptors here all came from a human donor with multiple sclerosis.

The table lists this clonotype with a count of one. In DNA, the CDR3 is TGCGCCAGCAGCTTCTTGGGACACTTTCAAGAGACCCAGTACTTC. This gives the protein CASSFLGHFQETQYF. This sequence joins TRBV5-1 and TRBJ2-5; weak D call: TRBD1 (6 bases). CDR3 length equals 15 residues. V lost 2 bases to trimming and J lost 2 bases, with 13 bases between them. The germline gives CDR1 SGHRS, CDR2 YFSETQ. Variable domain in full (rest from reference TRBV5-1 and TRBJ2-5): KAGVTQTPRYLIKTRGQQVTLSCSPISGHRSVSWYQQTPGQGLQFLFEYFSETQRNKGNFPGRFSGRQFSNSRSEMNVSTLELGDSALYLCASSFLGHFQETQYFGPGTRLLVL.

The chain couples TRBV27 to TRBJ2-5; TRBD2 matches 12 bases. There are 16 residues in the CDR3. Germline CDR1 reads MNHEY; CDR2 reads SMNVEV (reference sequence). With 4 bases clipped from V and 0 bases from J, the junction kept 3 bases outside the gene matches. CDR3 in DNA: TGTGCCAGCAGTTCCTGGACTAGCGGGGACCAAGAGACCCAGTACTTC. Protein: CASSSWTSGDQETQYF.

The table lists this clonotype with a few counts. CDR3 coding DNA: TGTGCCAGCAGTTACGGGCACAATCAGCCCCAGCATTTT. Amino acids: CASSYGHNQPQHF. The genes are TRBV6-5 and TRBJ1-5, with D unresolved. The germline V and J ends were trimmed by 2 bases and 3 bases, with 5 bases remaining between them. The CDR3 is made up of 13 amino acids. Germline-derived CDR1 and CDR2 are MNHEY and SVGAGI.

The chain links TRBV4-1 to TRBJ2-7, with D possibly called TRBD1 or TRBD2 (5 bases each). In germline, CDR1 is MGHRA, CDR2 YSYEKL. The CDR3 spans 15 residues. The V and J ends lost 4 bases and 2 bases respectively, with 15 bases between them. The CDR3 nucleotides read TGCGCCAGCAGCCGGGACGATTCCTCCACCTACGAGCAGTACTTC. It translates to CASSRDDSSTYEQYF.

This chain connects TRBV12-3 or TRBV12-4 to TRBJ2-7; 9 nucleotides line up with TRBD1. V was pared by 7 bases and J by 7 bases, with 14 bases of the junction left unmatched. The CDR3 totals 15 residues. DNA of the CDR3: TGTGCCAGCACCCCCCCCGGGACAGGGACGCGGGAGCAGTACTTC. Translation: CASTPPGTGTREQYF.

The rearrangement links TRBV6-2 or TRBV6-3 to TRBJ1-1; no definite D call. With 9 bases removed from V and 4 bases from J, the gap between germline ends came to 9 bases. The CDR3 covers 11 residues. CDR1 is MNHEY, CDR2 SVGEGT, per germline. CDR3 nucleotide sequence: TGTGCCAGTAGATTGGGCACTGAAGCTTTCTTT. It specifies CASRLGTEAFF.

The rearrangement joins TRBV12-3 or TRBV12-4 to TRBJ2-1, with TRBD1 as a possible D gene (5 bases). With 4 bases removed from V and 7 bases from J, the gap between germline ends came to 17 bases. The CDR3 consists of 15 residues. This CDR3 is CASSSAGHERNEQFF. CDR3 nucleotides: TGTGCCAGCAGTTCGGCAGGGCACGAAAGGAATGAGCAGTTCTTC.

The chain has TRBV7-9 and TRBJ2-5; D gene uncertain. V was cut by 1 base and J by 7 bases, with 4 bases left in between. Germline V lookup: CDR1 SEHNR, CDR2 FQNEAQ (reference sequence). The CDR3 has 11 residues. The CDR3 loop reads CASSLGLTQYF. The CDR3 bases are TGTGCCAGCAGCTTAGGCCTGACCCAGTACTTC. Filled out from reference TRBV7-9 and TRBJ2-5, the complete variable domain reads DTGVSQNPRHKITKRGQNVTFRCDPISEHNRLYWYRQTLGQGPEFLTYFQNEAQLEKSRLLSDRFSAERPKGSFSTLEIQRTEQGDSAMYLCASSLGLTQYFGPGTRLLVL.

The chain recombines TRBV6-2 or TRBV6-3 with TRBJ1-5, with TRBD1 matching over 8 bases. The CDR3 totals 16 residues. Germline CDR1 is MNHEY and CDR2 is SVGEGT. After removal of 5 bases from V and 3 bases from J, the junction contained 9 bases not matched to a gene. The CDR3 protein is CASSLSPTGANQPQHF. For the CDR3, the DNA is TGTGCCAGCAGTCTCTCCCCGACAGGGGCCAATCAGCCCCAGCATTTT.

The chain recombines TRBV7-9 with TRBJ2-1; D call uncertain. This CDR3 is 10 amino acids long. Trimming cost V 11 bases and J 5 bases, with 7 bases left between them. Germline V lookup: CDR1 SEHNR, CDR2 FQNEAQ (reference sequence). The CDR3 here is CAVRDNEQFF. CDR3 bases: TGTGCCGTCCGAGACAATGAGCAGTTCTTC.

This chain uses TRBV12-5 with TRBJ2-3, with TRBD1 matching 9 bases. With V trimmed by 9 bases and J by 3 bases, 7 bases remained unmatched. The CDR3 is made up of 14 amino acids. CDR1 and CDR2 (germline): LGHNT, FRNRAP. This chain's CDR3 is CARKQGARTDTQYF. The CDR3 nucleotides read TGTGCTAGGAAACAGGGGGCCCGGACAGATACGCAGTATTTT.

Here the CDR3 DNA reads TGCGCCAGCAGCCAAGATAACGGATGGGGCACTGAAGCTTTCTTT. Its protein product is CASSQDNGWGTEAFF. The chain has TRBV4-1 and TRBJ1-1; the D is unclear. Looked up from germline, CDR1 is MGHRA and CDR2 is YSYEKL. The CDR3 consists of 15 residues. V was trimmed by 0 bases and J by 4 bases, leaving 12 bases between them.

This chain uses TRBV7-9 with TRBJ2-5; D might be TRBD1 (7 bases). Germline V gene sequence: CDR1 SEHNR, CDR2 FQNEAQ (reference sequence). V was cut by 1 base and J by 1 base, with 13 bases left in between. CDR3 length: 16 amino acids. CDR3 nucleotides: TGTGCCAGCAGCTTAGTAGCAGGGGGGATCCAAGAGACCCAGTACTTC. Translation gives CASSLVAGGIQETQYF.

The V and J genes are TRBV5-1 and TRBJ2-1, with 13 bases that match TRBD2. J lost 7 bases, V lost 7 bases, and 8 bases had no gene match. The CDR3 extends over 15 amino acids. Germline V lookup: CDR1 SGHRS, CDR2 YFSETQ. CDR3: CASYSGTSGTNEQFF. As DNA, the CDR3 is TGCGCCAGCTATAGCGGGACTAGCGGGACGAATGAGCAGTTCTTC.

CDR3: CASSDPSGLSYNEQFF. The CDR3, as DNA: TGTGCCAGCAGCGACCCGAGCGGGCTTTCCTACAATGAGCAGTTCTTC. The V gene is TRBV9, the J gene TRBJ2-1; maybe TRBD2 (6 bases). V was trimmed by 3 bases and J by 1 base, leaving 14 bases between them. CDR1 is SGDLS, CDR2 YYNGEE, per germline. The CDR3 is 16 amino acids. Based on the CDR3 plus reference TRBV9 and TRBJ2-1, the full variable domain is DSGVTQTPKHLITATGQRVTLRCSPRSGDLSVYWYQQSLDQGLQFLIQYYNGEERAKGNILERFSAQQFPDLHSELNLSSLELGDSALYFCASSDPSGLSYNEQFFGPGTRLTVL.

The chain joins TRBV14 to TRBJ1-2, with 8 bases matching TRBD1. The germline V gene encodes CDR1 SGHDN and CDR2 FVKESK. The V segment lost 5 bases and the J segment 5 bases; nucleotides outside the gene matches: 10. The CDR3 extends over 15 amino acids. The CDR3 DNA reads TGTGCCAGCAGCTCGGGACAGGCCACTTTTTATGGCTACACCTTC. Encoded protein: CASSSGQATFYGYTF.

This chain joins TRBV30 and TRBJ2-7; unclear D gene. The V gene lost 0 bases and the J gene lost 2 bases, with 8 bases spanning the gap. From germline, CDR1 is GTSNPN and CDR2 SVGIG (reference sequence). The CDR3 loop spans 13 amino acids. CDR3 DNA: TGTGCCTGGAGTGTACCAGGAACCTACGAGCAGTACTTC. Residues: CAWSVPGTYEQYF. Drawing the rest from reference TRBV30 and TRBJ2-7, the complete variable domain is SQTIHQWPATLVQPVGSPLSLECTVEGTSNPNLYWYRQAAGRGLQLLFYSVGIGQISSEVPQNLSASRPQDRQFILSSKKLLLSDSGFYLCAWSVPGTYEQYFGPGTRLTVT.

In this sample, this clonotype turned up a few times. The chain combines TRBV7-9 with TRBJ2-7, with no clear D. The CDR3 spans 14 residues. Germline CDR1 SEHNR, CDR2 FQNEAQ (reference sequence). The V end was cut by 5 bases, the J end by 2 bases, with 13 bases between. CDR3 protein: CASSPPGGAYEQYF. The CDR3 DNA reads as TGTGCCAGCAGCCCCCCCGGCGGAGCCTACGAGCAGTACTTC.

This clonotype was recorded once. This chain connects TRBV7-9 to TRBJ2-2; perhaps D is TRBD1 or TRBD2 (5 bases each). V dropped 8 bases and J dropped 6 bases, with 19 bases sitting between them. CDR1 and CDR2 from the germline V gene are SEHNR and FQNEAQ (reference sequence). The CDR3 runs to 15 residues. The CDR3, as DNA: TGTGCCAGCGGAACCGGGACCACAAAGTCCGGGGAGCTGTTTTTT. This sequence encodes CASGTGTTKSGELFF.

This rearrangement joins TRBV28 to TRBJ2-5; D is possibly TRBD1 (5 bases). The germline V gene has CDR1 MDHEN and CDR2 SYDVKM. The length of the CDR3 is 15 residues. V dropped 3 bases and J dropped 3 bases, with 14 bases sitting between them. CDR3: CASSFRQDNEETQYF. For the CDR3, the DNA is TGTGCCAGCAGTTTTCGGCAGGACAATGAAGAGACCCAGTACTTC.

The chain has TRBV27 and TRBJ2-1, with 8 bases fitting TRBD2. There are 16 residues in the CDR3. Germline-derived CDR1 and CDR2 are MNHEY and SMNVEV (reference sequence). Trimming took 5 bases from V and 0 from J; bases not matched to a gene: 6. The CDR3 DNA reads as TGTGCCAGCAGTCCCTCCGGGGGGGTCTCCTACAATGAGCAGTTCTTC. It codes for CASSPSGGVSYNEQFF.

The chain employs TRBV29-1 and TRBJ2-3, with D tentatively TRBD1 (7 bases). The germline V and J ends were trimmed by 5 bases and 2 bases, with 14 bases remaining between them. Germline lookup yields CDR1 SQVTM and CDR2 ANQGSEA. The CDR3 spans 14 residues. The CDR3 loop is CSVWGDSNTDTQYF. CDR3 nucleotides: TGCAGCGTTTGGGGGGACAGCAACACAGATACGCAGTATTTT.

The chain couples TRBV27 to TRBJ1-1; unclear D gene. V lost 8 bases and J lost 6, with 10 bases in between. CDR3 length: 11 amino acids. Germline CDR1 is MNHEY and CDR2 is SMNVEV (reference sequence). In DNA, the CDR3 is TGTGCCAGCGGGGTTCCGGCTGAAGCTTTCTTT. Amino acids: CASGVPAEAFF.

The chain couples TRBV6-5 to TRBJ1-1, with D unresolved. Trimming removed 6 bases at V and 1 base at J, with 9 bases between. Germline CDR1 and CDR2: MNHEY and SVGAGI. The CDR3 is made up of 13 amino acids. CDR3 in DNA: TGTGCCAGCAGAAGAAATACGAACACTGAAGCTTTCTTT. This translates into CASRRNTNTEAFF.

This clonotype occurred a few times. The V and J genes are TRBV5-1 and TRBJ2-5; TRBD2 matches at 13 bases. In germline, CDR1 is SGHRS, CDR2 YFSETQ. The ends lost 5 bases at V and 0 bases at J; junction bases unmatched: 10. The CDR3 runs to 18 residues. CDR3 nucleotide sequence: TGCGCCAGCAGACCCGGACTAGCGGGAGCTCCGTACCAAGAGACCCAGTACTTC. It translates to CASRPGLAGAPYQETQYF. Drawing the rest from reference TRBV5-1 and TRBJ2-5, the complete variable domain is KAGVTQTPRYLIKTRGQQVTLSCSPISGHRSVSWYQQTPGQGLQFLFEYFSETQRNKGNFPGRFSGRQFSNSRSEMNVSTLELGDSALYLCASRPGLAGAPYQETQYFGPGTRLLVL.

The chain employs TRBV3-1 and TRBJ2-3; D is uncertain. V lost 0 bases, J lost 2 bases, and 12 bases lay in between. This CDR3 region has 16 residues. Germline V lookup: CDR1 LGHDT, CDR2 YNNKEL (reference sequence). CDR3 region: CASSQDDGYSTDTQYF. The CDR3 bases are TGTGCCAGCAGCCAAGATGATGGATACTCCACAGATACGCAGTATTTT.

The V and J genes are TRBV20-1 and TRBJ1-3; a possible D gene is TRBD1 (5 bases). Trimming cost V 1 base and J 6 bases, with 16 bases left between them. Germline-derived CDR1 and CDR2 are DFQATT and SNEGSKA (reference sequence). This CDR3 is built from 15 residues. The chain's CDR3 is CSARVFRDPENTIYF. As DNA, the CDR3 is TGCAGTGCTAGAGTGTTTAGGGACCCCGAAAACACCATATATTTT.

The chain carries TRBV12-3 or TRBV12-4 and TRBJ2-1; 10 bases line up with TRBD2. The CDR3 is 16 amino acids. With 5 bases clipped from V and 7 bases from J, the junction kept 11 bases outside the gene matches. CDR3 protein: CASSQFPAGGENEQFF. In DNA form, the CDR3 reads TGTGCCAGCAGTCAGTTTCCAGCGGGAGGGGAGAATGAGCAGTTCTTC.

The V gene is TRBV3-1, the J gene TRBJ2-7, with a possible D match to TRBD2 (5 bases). Germline V gene sequence: CDR1 LGHDT, CDR2 YNNKEL (reference sequence). The V gene lost 0 bases and the J gene lost 2 bases, with 11 bases spanning the gap. This CDR3 spans 15 amino acids. CDR3 DNA: TGTGCCAGCAGCCAAGATTTCGGGATAACCTACGAGCAGTACTTC. It codes for CASSQDFGITYEQYF.

This clonotype came up once. The CDR3 bases are TGTGCCAGCAGTGGGTGGGGGAAAGATGACAATGAGCAGTTCTTC. Its protein product is CASSGWGKDDNEQFF. J is TRBJ2-1 and V is TRBV2; TRBD1 or TRBD2 may be the D gene (5 bases each). The germline CDR1 and CDR2 sequences are SNHLY and FYNNEI. The CDR3 sequence is 15 residues long. With 4 bases removed from V and 5 bases from J, the gap between germline ends came to 15 bases.